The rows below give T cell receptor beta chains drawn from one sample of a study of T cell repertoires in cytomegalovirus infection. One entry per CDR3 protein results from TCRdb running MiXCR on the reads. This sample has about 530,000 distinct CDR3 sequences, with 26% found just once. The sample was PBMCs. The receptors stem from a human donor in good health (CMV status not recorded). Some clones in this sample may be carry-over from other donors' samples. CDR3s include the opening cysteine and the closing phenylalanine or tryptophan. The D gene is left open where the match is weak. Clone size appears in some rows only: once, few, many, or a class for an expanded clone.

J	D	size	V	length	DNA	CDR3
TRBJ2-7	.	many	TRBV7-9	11	TGTGCCAGCAGTAGTGGGGGCGAGCAGTACTTC	CASSSGGEQYF
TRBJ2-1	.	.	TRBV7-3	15	TGTGCCAGCAGCTCCCCGGGGCAGAATTACAATGAGCAGTTCTTC	CASSSPGQNYNEQFF
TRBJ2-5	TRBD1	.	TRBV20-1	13	TGCAGTGCTACGGACAGGGGAGGAGAGACCCAGTACTTC	CSATDRGGETQYF
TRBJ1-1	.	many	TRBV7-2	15	TGTGCCAGCGGAAAGTCGGCAACCATGAACACTGAAGCTTTCTTT	CASGKSATMNTEAFF
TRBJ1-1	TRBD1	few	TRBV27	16	TGTGCCAGCAGTTTTCGGGACAGGGGAATGAACACTGAAGCTTTCTTT	CASSFRDRGMNTEAFF
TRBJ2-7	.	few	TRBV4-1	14	TGCGCCAGCAGCCAGCATGAAGGTCTCGGCGAGCAGTACTTC	CASSQHEGLGEQYF
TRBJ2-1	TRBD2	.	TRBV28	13	TGTGCCAGCAGTTCTACTAGCGGGAGGGCCTTCTTCTTC	CASSSTSGRAFFF
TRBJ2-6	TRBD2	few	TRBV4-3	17	TGCGCCAGCAGCCAAGATCCCGCGGGGGCTGGGGCCAACGTCCTGACTTTC	CASSQDPAGAGANVLTF
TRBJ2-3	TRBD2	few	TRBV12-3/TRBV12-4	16	TGTGCCAGCAGATCCTTTAGCGGGAGGGTCACAGATACGCAGTATTTT	CASRSFSGRVTDTQYF
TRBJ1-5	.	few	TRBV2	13	TGTGCCAGCAGTCCCCTGTTTGGCCAGCCCCAGCATTTT	CASSPLFGQPQHF
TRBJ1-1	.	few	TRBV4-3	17	TGCGCCAGCAGCCAAGATTTTCCCGGGGGAATGAACACTGAAGCTTTCTTT	CASSQDFPGGMNTEAFF
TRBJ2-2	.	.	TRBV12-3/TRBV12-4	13	TGTGCCAGCTGCTCTCCGAACACCGGGGAGCTGTTTTTT	CASCSPNTGELFF
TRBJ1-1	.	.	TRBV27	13	TGTGCCAGCAGCACGGCTGTAAGGACTGAAGCTTTCTTT	CASSTAVRTEAFF
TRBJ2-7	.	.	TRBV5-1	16	TGCGCCAGCAGCTTATACCAAGGGTCATCAGGCTACGAGCAGTACTTC	CASSLYQGSSGYEQYF
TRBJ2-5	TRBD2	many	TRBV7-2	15	TGTGCCAGCAGTCTCGTAGCGGGAAGCCAAGAGACCCAGTACTTC	CASSLVAGSQETQYF
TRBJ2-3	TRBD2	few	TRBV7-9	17	TGTGCCAGCAGCAGGCCGGGACTAGCGGATAGCACAGATACGCAGTATTTT	CASSRPGLADSTDTQYF
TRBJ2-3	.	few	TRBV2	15	TGTGCCAGCAGTGATGGACAGAGCTTCGCAGATACGCAGTATTTT	CASSDGQSFADTQYF
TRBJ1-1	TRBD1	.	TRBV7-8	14	TGTGCCAGCAGCCGGGACAGGGGGCTACCTGAAGCTTTCTTT	CASSRDRGLPEAFF
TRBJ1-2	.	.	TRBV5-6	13	TGTGCCAGCAGAGCCGACAGGAACTATGGCTACACCTTC	CASRADRNYGYTF
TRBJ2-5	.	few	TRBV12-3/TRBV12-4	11	TGTGCCAGCAGTTTCTCTGGACTAAAGTACTTC	CASSFSGLKYF
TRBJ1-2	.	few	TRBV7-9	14	TGTGCCAGCAGCTTAGCTCCGACTCAGGGGGGCTACACCTTC	CASSLAPTQGGYTF
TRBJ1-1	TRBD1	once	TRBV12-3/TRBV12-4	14	TGTGCCAGCAGGCCGATACAGGGGAGCACTGAAGCTTTCTTT	CASRPIQGSTEAFF
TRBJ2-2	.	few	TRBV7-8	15	TGTGCCAGCAGCTCAGCAAGGGGGTCCACCGGGGAGCTGTTTTTT	CASSSARGSTGELFF
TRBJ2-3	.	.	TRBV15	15	TGTGCCACCAGCCAAGGTGATTCTAGCACAGATACGCAGTATTTT	CATSQGDSSTDTQYF
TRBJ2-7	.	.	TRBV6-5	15	TGTGCCAGCAGTTACTCGAGGGCAGGGGCCTACGAGCAGTACTTC	CASSYSRAGAYEQYF
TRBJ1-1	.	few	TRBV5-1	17	TGCGCCAGCAGCTTGATCATATCCGGGGAGAGGAGGACTGAAGCTTTCTTT	CASSLIISGERRTEAFF
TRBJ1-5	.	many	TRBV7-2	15	TGTGCCAGCAGCCTTACAGCTGATAGCAATCAGCCCCAGCATTTT	CASSLTADSNQPQHF
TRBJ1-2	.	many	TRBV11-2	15	TGTGCCAGCAGCTTAGATTCCGAAAGGATTCGTGGCTACACCTTC	CASSLDSERIRGYTF
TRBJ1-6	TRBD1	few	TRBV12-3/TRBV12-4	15	TGTGCCAGCAGTCCCCGAACAGGGGGTAATTCACCCCTCCACTTT	CASSPRTGGNSPLHF
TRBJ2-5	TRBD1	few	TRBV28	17	TGTGCCAGCAGTTTATGGGGGTACAGGGGCAGACAAGAGACCCAGTACTTC	CASSLWGYRGRQETQYF
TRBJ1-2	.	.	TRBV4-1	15	TGCGCCAGCAGCCAAGTACGTGCAGGGAGTAGTGGCTACACCTTC	CASSQVRAGSSGYTF
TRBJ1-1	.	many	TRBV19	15	TGTGCCAGCCAAGGAAAGGGCGGGGGTAGGACTGAAGCTTTCTTT	CASQGKGGGRTEAFF
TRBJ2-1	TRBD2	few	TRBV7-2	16	TGTGCCAGCAGCCCCACCGGGACTAGCGGATACAATGAGCAGTTCTTC	CASSPTGTSGYNEQFF
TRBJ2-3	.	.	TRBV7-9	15	TGTGCCAGCAGCCACCGACCAGACGGCACAGATACGCAGTATTTT	CASSHRPDGTDTQYF
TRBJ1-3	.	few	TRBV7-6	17	TGTGCCAGCAGCTTAGATGGCAGAATTTCCTCTGGAAACACCATATATTTT	CASSLDGRISSGNTIYF
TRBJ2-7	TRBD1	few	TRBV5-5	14	TGTGCCAGCAGATACCCGACAGGGGAAAACGAGCAGTACTTC	CASRYPTGENEQYF
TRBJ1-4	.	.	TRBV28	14	TGTGCCAGCAGTCAACAGGGACGTGGTGAAAAACTGTTTTTT	CASSQQGRGEKLFF
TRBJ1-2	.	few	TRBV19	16	TGTGCCAGTAGTAACGACCACGGGGGCGCTAACTATGGCTACACCTTC	CASSNDHGGANYGYTF
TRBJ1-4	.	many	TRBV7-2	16	TGTGCCAGCAGCTTAGTTCGGGCAGGGGATAATGAAAAACTGTTTTTT	CASSLVRAGDNEKLFF
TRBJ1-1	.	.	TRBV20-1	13	TGCAGTGCTAGGGCCGACGGGGGGACTGAAGCTTTCTTT	CSARADGGTEAFF
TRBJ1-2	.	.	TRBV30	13	TGTGCCTATGTCTTAGGGGAGGCATATGGCTACACCTTC	CAYVLGEAYGYTF
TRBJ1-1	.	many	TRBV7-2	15	TGTGCCAGCAGCCCTATCCCCGTCTCGAACACTGAAGCTTTCTTT	CASSPIPVSNTEAFF